A selection of T cell receptor beta chains follows, all from one sample in a study of blood T cell repertoires in COVID-19. Only in-frame clones appear in the TCRdb table, and some are missing; sequencing was by immunoSEQ multiplex PCR. The table includes approximately 200,000 clones, about 88% detected once. The specimen was peripheral blood. Receptors originate from a man aged 70-80 years with acute or convalescent COVID-19. Each CDR3 is given with its conserved first and last residue. Each record gives: V gene, D gene, clone size, J gene, CDR3 protein, CDR3 DNA. D genes are given only for firm matches. Size tells how often a clone was seen (once, few, many) or the class of an expanded clone, and some rows leave it out.

V gene: TRBV27; D gene: -; clone size: -; J gene: TRBJ1-1; CDR3 protein: CASSLRGGTEAFF; CDR3 DNA: TGTGCCAGCAGTTTAAGGGGCGGAACTGAAGCTTTCTTT
V gene: TRBV6-5; D gene: -; clone size: few; J gene: TRBJ1-2; CDR3 protein: CASSYGAGWYGYTF; CDR3 DNA: TGTGCCAGCAGTTACGGGGCAGGATGGTACGGCTACACCTTC
V gene: TRBV2; D gene: -; clone size: -; J gene: TRBJ2-2; CDR3 protein: CASTGTQNTGELFF; CDR3 DNA: TGTGCCAGCACCGGGACACAGAACACCGGGGAGCTGTTTTTT
V gene: TRBV28; D gene: -; clone size: once; J gene: TRBJ1-2; CDR3 protein: CASSRDSLGGYTF; CDR3 DNA: TGTGCCAGCAGTCGCGACAGTCTCGGTGGCTACACCTTC
V gene: TRBV7-2; D gene: TRBD2; clone size: -; J gene: TRBJ2-7; CDR3 protein: CASSPGTSGLGGQYF; CDR3 DNA: TGTGCCAGCAGCCCCGGGACTAGCGGCCTAGGCGGGCAGTACTTC
V gene: TRBV28; D gene: -; clone size: -; J gene: TRBJ1-1; CDR3 protein: CASSPRGRGYTEAFF; CDR3 DNA: TGTGCCAGCAGCCCCCGAGGGCGGGGGTACACTGAAGCTTTCTTT
V gene: TRBV11-2; D gene: TRBD2; clone size: -; J gene: TRBJ2-3; CDR3 protein: CASSPRGGTSGSTDTQYF; CDR3 DNA: TGTGCCAGCAGCCCGAGGGGGGGGACTAGCGGGAGCACAGATACGCAGTATTTT
V gene: TRBV5-1; D gene: -; clone size: -; J gene: TRBJ2-5; CDR3 protein: CASSIGVAVYQETQYF; CDR3 DNA: TGCGCCAGCAGCATCGGGGTAGCGGTATACCAAGAGACCCAGTACTTC
V gene: TRBV5-1; D gene: -; clone size: -; J gene: TRBJ2-3; CDR3 protein: CASSLVPTGHGGTDTQYF; CDR3 DNA: TGCGCCAGCAGCTTGGTGCCAACAGGGCACGGAGGAACAGATACGCAGTATTTT
V gene: TRBV3-1/TRBV3-2; D gene: TRBD1; clone size: -; J gene: TRBJ1-1; CDR3 protein: CASSQATGGTEAFF; CDR3 DNA: TGTGCCAGCAGCCAAGCCACAGGGGGAACTGAAGCTTTCTTT
V gene: TRBV5-4; D gene: TRBD1; clone size: -; J gene: TRBJ1-4; CDR3 protein: CASSTNRGRNEKLFF; CDR3 DNA: TGTGCCAGCAGCACGAACAGGGGGCGTAATGAAAAACTGTTTTTT
V gene: TRBV6-5; D gene: TRBD2; clone size: -; J gene: TRBJ2-7; CDR3 protein: CASALTSGYYEQYF; CDR3 DNA: TGTGCCAGCGCATTGACTAGCGGCTACTACGAGCAGTACTTC
V gene: TRBV5-8; D gene: -; clone size: -; J gene: TRBJ1-1; CDR3 protein: CASSFRGVVNTEAFF; CDR3 DNA: TGTGCCAGCAGCTTCCGAGGAGTCGTGAACACTGAAGCTTTCTTT
V gene: TRBV7-2; D gene: TRBD1; clone size: -; J gene: TRBJ1-6; CDR3 protein: CASSLVVGQGVSPLHF; CDR3 DNA: TGTGCCAGCAGCTTAGTGGTGGGACAGGGGGTTTCACCCCTCCACTTT
V gene: TRBV3-1/TRBV3-2; D gene: TRBD2; clone size: -; J gene: TRBJ2-1; CDR3 protein: CASSQEAGDEQFF; CDR3 DNA: TGTGCCAGCAGCCAAGAGGCGGGAGATGAGCAGTTCTTC
V gene: TRBV30; D gene: -; clone size: -; J gene: TRBJ2-3; CDR3 protein: CAWSGATKTDTQYF; CDR3 DNA: TGTGCCTGGAGTGGAGCGACTAAGACAGATACGCAGTATTTT
V gene: TRBV5-1; D gene: -; clone size: -; J gene: TRBJ1-2; CDR3 protein: CASSLLGAIYGYTF; CDR3 DNA: TGCGCCAGCAGCTTACTGGGGGCCATCTATGGCTACACCTTC
V gene: TRBV9; D gene: -; clone size: -; J gene: TRBJ2-7; CDR3 protein: CASSVGAQTRYEQYF; CDR3 DNA: TGTGCCAGCAGCGTAGGGGCTCAGACGCGCTACGAGCAGTACTTC
V gene: TRBV19; D gene: -; clone size: -; J gene: TRBJ1-5; CDR3 protein: CATSPGTFQPQHF; CDR3 DNA: TGTGCCACTTCCCCGGGGACTTTTCAGCCCCAGCATTTT
V gene: TRBV10-3; D gene: TRBD1; clone size: few; J gene: TRBJ1-1; CDR3 protein: CAITTGQTNTEAFF; CDR3 DNA: TGTGCCATCACTACGGGACAGACGAACACTGAAGCTTTCTTT
V gene: TRBV5-8; D gene: -; clone size: -; J gene: TRBJ2-7; CDR3 protein: CASSSQTGYSYEQYF; CDR3 DNA: TGTGCCAGCAGCTCCCAGACAGGATACTCCTACGAGCAGTACTTC
V gene: TRBV14; D gene: TRBD2; clone size: -; J gene: TRBJ2-1; CDR3 protein: CASSLAGALYGYNEQFF; CDR3 DNA: TGTGCCAGCAGCCTAGCGGGAGCGCTATATGGTTACAATGAGCAGTTCTTC
V gene: TRBV27; D gene: TRBD1; clone size: -; J gene: TRBJ2-7; CDR3 protein: CASSFRVALLGQVPYEQYF; CDR3 DNA: TGTGCCAGCAGTTTCAGGGTAGCTTTACTGGGACAGGTGCCCTACGAGCAGTACTTC
V gene: TRBV14; D gene: -; clone size: -; J gene: TRBJ2-2; CDR3 protein: CASSRRDFSGELFF; CDR3 DNA: TGTGCCAGCAGCCGACGGGACTTTTCCGGGGAGCTGTTTTTT
V gene: TRBV9; D gene: TRBD1; clone size: -; J gene: TRBJ2-5; CDR3 protein: CASSFRQGGETQYF; CDR3 DNA: TGTGCCAGCAGCTTCCGACAGGGGGGAGAGACCCAGTACTTC
V gene: TRBV19; D gene: TRBD2; clone size: -; J gene: TRBJ2-2; CDR3 protein: CASSGLAGPGTGELFF; CDR3 DNA: TGTGCCAGTAGCGGACTAGCGGGACCGGGCACCGGGGAGCTGTTTTTT
V gene: TRBV3-1/TRBV3-2; D gene: -; clone size: -; J gene: TRBJ1-3; CDR3 protein: CASSQVLTDGNTIYF; CDR3 DNA: TGTGCCAGCAGCCAAGTCTTAACAGATGGAAACACCATATATTTT
V gene: TRBV28; D gene: -; clone size: -; J gene: TRBJ2-3; CDR3 protein: CASSSYRQAGGTDTQYF; CDR3 DNA: TGTGCCAGCAGTTCCTACCGACAGGCCGGGGGCACAGATACGCAGTATTTT
V gene: TRBV2; D gene: -; clone size: -; J gene: TRBJ1-1; CDR3 protein: CASNPTVITTEAFF; CDR3 DNA: TGTGCCAGCAACCCTACAGTTATTACCACTGAAGCTTTCTTT
V gene: TRBV2; D gene: TRBD1; clone size: -; J gene: TRBJ1-3; CDR3 protein: CASSYAGQGTGNTIYF; CDR3 DNA: TGTGCCAGCAGTTACGCCGGACAGGGTACAGGAAACACCATATATTTT
V gene: TRBV19; D gene: TRBD1; clone size: -; J gene: TRBJ1-2; CDR3 protein: CASSADRVHGYTF; CDR3 DNA: TGTGCCAGTAGCGCCGACAGGGTGCATGGCTACACCTTC
V gene: TRBV6-5; D gene: -; clone size: once; J gene: TRBJ1-2; CDR3 protein: CASSTFGQGYTF; CDR3 DNA: TGTGCCAGCAGTACGTTTGGGCAGGGCTACACCTTC
V gene: TRBV19; D gene: TRBD2; clone size: -; J gene: TRBJ2-7; CDR3 protein: CASRPTSGRAYEQYF; CDR3 DNA: TGTGCCAGTAGGCCGACTAGCGGGAGGGCCTACGAGCAGTACTTC
V gene: TRBV10-3; D gene: -; clone size: -; J gene: TRBJ1-1; CDR3 protein: CAISESTGITEAFF; CDR3 DNA: TGTGCCATCAGTGAGTCTACGGGGATCACTGAAGCTTTCTTT
V gene: TRBV14; D gene: -; clone size: -; J gene: TRBJ2-7; CDR3 protein: CASSHLVGAYEQYF; CDR3 DNA: TGTGCCAGCAGCCACCTCGTGGGCGCCTACGAGCAGTACTTC
V gene: TRBV29-1; D gene: -; clone size: -; J gene: TRBJ2-3; CDR3 protein: CSVGLHPISTDTQYF; CDR3 DNA: TGCAGCGTTGGACTCCACCCGATTAGCACAGATACGCAGTATTTT
V gene: TRBV4-1; D gene: -; clone size: -; J gene: TRBJ2-1; CDR3 protein: CASSQEVTGGYNEQFF; CDR3 DNA: TGCGCCAGCAGCCAAGAGGTCACAGGAGGGTACAATGAGCAGTTCTTC
V gene: TRBV10-3; D gene: -; clone size: -; J gene: TRBJ2-7; CDR3 protein: CAIGGPEGTYEQYF; CDR3 DNA: TGTGCCATCGGTGGACCGGAGGGGACCTACGAGCAGTACTTC
V gene: TRBV7-8; D gene: -; clone size: -; J gene: TRBJ1-5; CDR3 protein: CASSPDSDQPQHF; CDR3 DNA: TGTGCCAGCAGCCCTGACAGTGATCAGCCCCAGCATTTT
V gene: TRBV5-1; D gene: TRBD1; clone size: -; J gene: TRBJ2-2; CDR3 protein: CASSPAPQGAAGELFF; CDR3 DNA: TGCGCCAGCAGCCCGGCCCCACAGGGGGCGGCCGGGGAGCTGTTTTTT
V gene: TRBV9; D gene: -; clone size: -; J gene: TRBJ2-3; CDR3 protein: CASSEQGHPTDTQYF; CDR3 DNA: TGTGCCAGCAGCGAACAGGGCCACCCCACAGATACGCAGTATTTT
V gene: TRBV15; D gene: TRBD1; clone size: -; J gene: TRBJ2-2; CDR3 protein: CATSGDRSNTGELFF; CDR3 DNA: TGTGCCACCAGCGGGGACAGATCGAACACCGGGGAGCTGTTTTTT
V gene: TRBV7-2; D gene: -; clone size: -; J gene: TRBJ2-1; CDR3 protein: CASSLTRGSEQFF; CDR3 DNA: TGTGCCAGCAGCTTGACCCGAGGTAGTGAGCAGTTCTTC
V gene: TRBV5-1; D gene: TRBD2; clone size: -; J gene: TRBJ2-7; CDR3 protein: CASSFLAGGSYEQYF; CDR3 DNA: TGCGCCAGCAGCTTTCTAGCGGGAGGGTCCTACGAGCAGTACTTC
V gene: TRBV5-1; D gene: TRBD1; clone size: -; J gene: TRBJ2-6; CDR3 protein: CASSQGQFISGANVLTF; CDR3 DNA: TGCGCCAGCAGCCAGGGACAGTTTATCTCTGGGGCCAACGTCCTGACTTTC
V gene: TRBV9; D gene: TRBD1; clone size: -; J gene: TRBJ2-2; CDR3 protein: CASSGRTGKAGELFF; CDR3 DNA: TGTGCCAGCAGCGGGCGGACAGGGAAGGCCGGGGAGCTGTTTTTT
V gene: TRBV19; D gene: TRBD1; clone size: -; J gene: TRBJ2-7; CDR3 protein: CASRFSPGGIYEQYF; CDR3 DNA: TGTGCCAGTAGATTTTCCCCAGGGGGCATCTACGAGCAGTACTTC
V gene: TRBV10-3; D gene: TRBD2; clone size: -; J gene: TRBJ2-1; CDR3 protein: CAISLSGSAYNEQFF; CDR3 DNA: TGTGCCATCAGCCTAAGCGGGAGCGCCTACAATGAGCAGTTCTTC
V gene: TRBV29-1; D gene: -; clone size: -; J gene: TRBJ2-7; CDR3 protein: CSVDLGVDEQYF; CDR3 DNA: TGCAGCGTTGACCTGGGAGTGGACGAGCAGTACTTC
V gene: TRBV28; D gene: -; clone size: -; J gene: TRBJ2-1; CDR3 protein: CASSTYNEQFF; CDR3 DNA: TGTGCCAGCAGCACATACAATGAGCAGTTCTTC
V gene: TRBV3-1/TRBV3-2; D gene: -; clone size: few; J gene: TRBJ2-7; CDR3 protein: CASSQGGYEQYF; CDR3 DNA: TGTGCCAGCAGCCAAGGAGGATACGAGCAGTACTTC
V gene: TRBV11-3; D gene: TRBD2; clone size: -; J gene: TRBJ2-7; CDR3 protein: CASSDALREKGQYF; CDR3 DNA: TGTGCCAGCAGCGATGCCCTGCGGGAGAAAGGGCAGTACTTC
V gene: TRBV19; D gene: -; clone size: -; J gene: TRBJ2-4; CDR3 protein: CASSTQGGAAKNIQYF; CDR3 DNA: TGTGCCAGTAGTACCCAGGGTGGAGCGGCCAAAAACATTCAGTACTTC
V gene: TRBV6-5; D gene: TRBD1; clone size: once; J gene: TRBJ2-6; CDR3 protein: CASGTGGSGANVLTF; CDR3 DNA: TGTGCCAGCGGAACAGGGGGTTCTGGGGCCAACGTCCTGACTTTC
V gene: TRBV4-1; D gene: TRBD1; clone size: -; J gene: TRBJ1-5; CDR3 protein: CASSQVPTGIIQPQHF; CDR3 DNA: TGCGCCAGCAGCCAAGTCCCGACAGGGATAATTCAGCCCCAGCATTTT